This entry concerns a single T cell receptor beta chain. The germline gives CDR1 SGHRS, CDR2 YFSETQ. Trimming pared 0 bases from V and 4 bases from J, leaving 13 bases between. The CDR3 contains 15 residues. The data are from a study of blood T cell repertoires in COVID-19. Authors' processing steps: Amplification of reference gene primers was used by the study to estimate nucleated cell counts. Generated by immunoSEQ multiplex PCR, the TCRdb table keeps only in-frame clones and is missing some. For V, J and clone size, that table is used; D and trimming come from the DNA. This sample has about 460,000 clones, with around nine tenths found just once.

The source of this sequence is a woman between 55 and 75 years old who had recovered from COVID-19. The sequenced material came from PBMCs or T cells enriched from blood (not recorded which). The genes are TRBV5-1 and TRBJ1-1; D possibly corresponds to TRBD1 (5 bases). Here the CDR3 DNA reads TGCGCCAGCAGCTTGGGGCAGGGAAAGACCACTGAAGCTTTCTTT. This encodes CASSLGQGKTTEAFF.